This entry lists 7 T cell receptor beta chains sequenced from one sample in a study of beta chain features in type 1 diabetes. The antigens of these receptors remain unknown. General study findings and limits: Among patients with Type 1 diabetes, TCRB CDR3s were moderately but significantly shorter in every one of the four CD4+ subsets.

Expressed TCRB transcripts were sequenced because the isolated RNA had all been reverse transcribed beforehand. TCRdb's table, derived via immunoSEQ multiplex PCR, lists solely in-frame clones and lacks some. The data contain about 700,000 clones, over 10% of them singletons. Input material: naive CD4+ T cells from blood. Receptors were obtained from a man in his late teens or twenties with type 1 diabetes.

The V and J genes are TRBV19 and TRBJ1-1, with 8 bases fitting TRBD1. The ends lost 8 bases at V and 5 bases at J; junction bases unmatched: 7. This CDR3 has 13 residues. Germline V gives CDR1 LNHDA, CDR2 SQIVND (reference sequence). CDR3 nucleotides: TGTGCCAGTTTGGGACAGGCTGGGACTGAAGCTTTCTTT. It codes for CASLGQAGTEAFF.

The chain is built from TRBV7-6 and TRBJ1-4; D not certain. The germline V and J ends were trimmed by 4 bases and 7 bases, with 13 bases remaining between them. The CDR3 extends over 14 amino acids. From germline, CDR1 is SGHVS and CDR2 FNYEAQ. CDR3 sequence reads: CASSSTGLGEKLFF. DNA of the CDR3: TGTGCCAGCAGCTCCACCGGGTTGGGTGAAAAACTGTTTTTT. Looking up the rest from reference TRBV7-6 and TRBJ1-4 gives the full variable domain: GAGVSQSPRYKVTKRGQDVALRCDPISGHVSLYWYRQALGQGPEFLTYFNYEAQQDKSGLPNDRFSAERPEGSISTLTIQRTEQRDSAMYRCASSSTGLGEKLFFGSGTQLSVL.

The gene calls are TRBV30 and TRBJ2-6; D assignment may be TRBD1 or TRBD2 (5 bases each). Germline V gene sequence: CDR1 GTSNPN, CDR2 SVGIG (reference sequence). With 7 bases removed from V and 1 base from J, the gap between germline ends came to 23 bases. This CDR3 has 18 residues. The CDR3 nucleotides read TGTGCCTCCTCAGCTGTGGGCAGGGAGAAGTCTGGGGCCAACGTCCTGACTTTC. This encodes CASSAVGREKSGANVLTF.

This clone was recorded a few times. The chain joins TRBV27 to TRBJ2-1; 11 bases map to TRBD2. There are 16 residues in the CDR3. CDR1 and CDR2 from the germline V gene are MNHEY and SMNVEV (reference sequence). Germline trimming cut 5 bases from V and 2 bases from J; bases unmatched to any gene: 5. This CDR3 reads CASSPRLAGPYNEQFF. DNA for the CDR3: TGTGCCAGCAGTCCCCGACTAGCGGGGCCCTACAATGAGCAGTTCTTC.

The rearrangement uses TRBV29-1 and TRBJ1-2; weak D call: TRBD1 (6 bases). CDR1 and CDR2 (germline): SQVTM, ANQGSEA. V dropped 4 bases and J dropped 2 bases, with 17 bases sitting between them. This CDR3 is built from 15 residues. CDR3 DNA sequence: TGCAGCGTTGCCGGGAGACAGGAAAAAAACTATGGCTACACCTTC. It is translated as CSVAGRQEKNYGYTF.

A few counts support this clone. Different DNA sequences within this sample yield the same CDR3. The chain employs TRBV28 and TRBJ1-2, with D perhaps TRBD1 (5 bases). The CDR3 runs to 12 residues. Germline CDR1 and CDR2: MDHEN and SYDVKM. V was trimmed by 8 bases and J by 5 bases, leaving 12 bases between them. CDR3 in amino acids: CASSRGGYGYTF. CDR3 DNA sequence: TGTGCCAGCTCAAGGGGCGGATATGGCTACACCTTC.

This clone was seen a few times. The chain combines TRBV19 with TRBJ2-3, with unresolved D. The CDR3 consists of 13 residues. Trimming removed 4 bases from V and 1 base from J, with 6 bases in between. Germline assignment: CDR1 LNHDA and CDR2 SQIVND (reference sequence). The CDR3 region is CASSSQGTDTQYF. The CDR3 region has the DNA TGTGCCAGTAGTAGCCAGGGCACAGATACGCAGTATTTT.